This T cell receptor (beta chain) was recorded in a study of cytomegalovirus exposure and HLA in healthy donors. The CDR3 consists of 16 residues. Germline CDR1 reads GTSNPN; CDR2 reads SVGIG (reference sequence). Trimming stripped 4 bases from V and 7 bases from J, with 26 bases between. The PCR employed 60 Vbeta primers together with 13 Jbeta primers. Method: immunoSEQ multiplex PCR; TCRdb's copy keeps in-frame clones and lacks some. This sample has 200,000 to 250,000 clones; nearly 80% occur once, and the top ten carry 1.5% to 2%. The sequence was obtained from a man aged 18 to 35 in good health and CMV-seronegative. Sample: PBMCs. The rearrangement joins TRBV30 to TRBJ2-7; D perhaps matches TRBD1 (6 bases). CDR3: CAWTRGGTGQRREQYF. As DNA, the CDR3 is TGTGCCTGGACCCGAGGAGGTACAGGGCAACGGCGGGAGCAGTACTTC.